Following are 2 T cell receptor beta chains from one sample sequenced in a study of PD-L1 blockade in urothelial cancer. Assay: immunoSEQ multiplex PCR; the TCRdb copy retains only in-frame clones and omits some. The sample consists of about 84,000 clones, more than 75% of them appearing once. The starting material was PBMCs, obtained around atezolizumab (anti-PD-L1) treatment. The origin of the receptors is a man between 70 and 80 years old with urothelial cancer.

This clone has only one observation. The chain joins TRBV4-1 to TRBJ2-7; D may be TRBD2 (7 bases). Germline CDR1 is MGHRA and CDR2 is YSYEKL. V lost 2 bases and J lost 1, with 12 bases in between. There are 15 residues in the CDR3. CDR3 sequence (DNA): TGCGCCAGCAGCCAAATAGAGGGGGGGTCCTACGAGCAGTACTTC. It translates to CASSQIEGGSYEQYF.

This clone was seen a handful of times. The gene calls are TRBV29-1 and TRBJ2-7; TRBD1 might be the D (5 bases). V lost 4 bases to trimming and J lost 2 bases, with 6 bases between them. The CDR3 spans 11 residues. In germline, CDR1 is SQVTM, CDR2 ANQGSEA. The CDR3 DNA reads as TGCAGCGTTGGACAGACCTACGAGCAGTACTTC. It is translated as CSVGQTYEQYF.